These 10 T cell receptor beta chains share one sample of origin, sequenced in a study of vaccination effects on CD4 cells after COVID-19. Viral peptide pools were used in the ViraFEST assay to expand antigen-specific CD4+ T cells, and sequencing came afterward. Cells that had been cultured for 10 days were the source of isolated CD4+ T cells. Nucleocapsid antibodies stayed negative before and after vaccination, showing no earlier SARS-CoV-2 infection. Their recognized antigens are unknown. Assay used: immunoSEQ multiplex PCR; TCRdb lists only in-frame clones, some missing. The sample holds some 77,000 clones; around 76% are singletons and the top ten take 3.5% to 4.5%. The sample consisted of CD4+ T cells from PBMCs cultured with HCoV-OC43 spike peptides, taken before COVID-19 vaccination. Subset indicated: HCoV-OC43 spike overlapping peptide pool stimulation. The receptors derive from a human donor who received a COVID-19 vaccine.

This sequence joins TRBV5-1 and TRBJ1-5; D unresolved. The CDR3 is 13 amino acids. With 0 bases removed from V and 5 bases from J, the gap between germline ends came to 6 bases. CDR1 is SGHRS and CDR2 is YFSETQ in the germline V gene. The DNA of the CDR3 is TGCGCCAGCAGCTTGGCCCCCGATCAGCCCCAGCATTTT. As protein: CASSLAPDQPQHF.

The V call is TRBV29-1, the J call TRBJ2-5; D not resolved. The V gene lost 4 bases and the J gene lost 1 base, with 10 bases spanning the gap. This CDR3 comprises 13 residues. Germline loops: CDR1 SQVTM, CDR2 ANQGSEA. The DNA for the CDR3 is TGCAGCGTTGTGGGCGGCGGCCAAGAGACCCAGTACTTC. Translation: CSVVGGGQETQYF. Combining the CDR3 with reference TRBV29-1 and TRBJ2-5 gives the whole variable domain SAVISQKPSRDICQRGTSLTIQCQVDSQVTMMFWYRQQPGQSLTLIATANQGSEATYESGFVIDKFPISRPNLTFSTLTVSNMSPEDSSIYLCSVVGGGQETQYFGPGTRLLVL.

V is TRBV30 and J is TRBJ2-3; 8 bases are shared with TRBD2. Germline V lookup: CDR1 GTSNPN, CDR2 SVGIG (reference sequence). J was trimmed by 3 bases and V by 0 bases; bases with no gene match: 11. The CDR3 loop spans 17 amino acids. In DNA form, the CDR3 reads TGTGCCTGGAGTGTGATGCGCTCCGGGAGGGGGACAGATACGCAGTATTTT. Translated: CAWSVMRSGRGTDTQYF.

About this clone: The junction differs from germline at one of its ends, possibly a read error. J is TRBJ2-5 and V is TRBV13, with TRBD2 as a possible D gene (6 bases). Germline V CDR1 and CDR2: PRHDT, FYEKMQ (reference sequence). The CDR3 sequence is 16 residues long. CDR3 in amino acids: CASSLDRGLIQGTQYF. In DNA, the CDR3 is TGTGCCAGCAGCTTGGATCGGGGACTGATTCAAGGGACCCAGTACTTC.

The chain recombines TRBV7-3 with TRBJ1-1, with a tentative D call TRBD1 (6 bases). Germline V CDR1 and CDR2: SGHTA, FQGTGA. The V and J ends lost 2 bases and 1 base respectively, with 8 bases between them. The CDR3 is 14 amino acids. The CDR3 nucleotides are TGTGCCAGCAGCTTACAGGGGACGAACACTGAAGCTTTCTTT. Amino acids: CASSLQGTNTEAFF.

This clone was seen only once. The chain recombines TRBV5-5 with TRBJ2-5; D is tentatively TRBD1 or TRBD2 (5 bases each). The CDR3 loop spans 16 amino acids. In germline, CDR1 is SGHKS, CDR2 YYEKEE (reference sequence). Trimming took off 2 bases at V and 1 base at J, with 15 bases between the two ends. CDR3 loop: CASSLGSQGVQETQYF. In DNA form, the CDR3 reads TGTGCCAGCAGCTTAGGGAGCCAAGGGGTCCAAGAGACCCAGTACTTC.

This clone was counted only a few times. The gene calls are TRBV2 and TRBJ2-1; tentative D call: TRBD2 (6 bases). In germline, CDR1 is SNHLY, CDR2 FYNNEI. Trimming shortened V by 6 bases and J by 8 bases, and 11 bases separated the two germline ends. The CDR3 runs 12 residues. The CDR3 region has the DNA TGTGCCAGCAGGACGGAGGGCGATGAGCAGTTCTTC. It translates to CASRTEGDEQFF.

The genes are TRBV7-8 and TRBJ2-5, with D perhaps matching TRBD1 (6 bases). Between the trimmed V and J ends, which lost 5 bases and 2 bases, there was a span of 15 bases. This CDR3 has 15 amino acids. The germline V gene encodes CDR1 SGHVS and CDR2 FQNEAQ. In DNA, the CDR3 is TGTGCCAGCAGCCACGGGCCTACAGGGCAAGAGACCCAGTACTTC. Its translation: CASSHGPTGQETQYF.

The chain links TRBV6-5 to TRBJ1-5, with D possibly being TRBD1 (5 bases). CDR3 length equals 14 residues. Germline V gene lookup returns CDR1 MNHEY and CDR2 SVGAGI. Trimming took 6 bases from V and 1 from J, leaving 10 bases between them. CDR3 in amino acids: CASRGRLSNQPQHF. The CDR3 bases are TGTGCCAGCAGGGGGCGGCTAAGCAATCAGCCCCAGCATTTT.

CDR3: CASPTGYLRREPDTQYF. CDR3 nucleotide sequence: TGTGCCAGTCCGACGGGATACCTAAGGAGAGAGCCAGATACGCAGTATTTT. The rearrangement links TRBV5-8 to TRBJ2-3, with D possibly TRBD2 on 5 matching bases. The germline V and J ends were trimmed by 8 bases and 4 bases, with 26 bases remaining between them. Germline CDR1 is SGHTS and CDR2 is YDEGEE. The CDR3 is 17 residues long.